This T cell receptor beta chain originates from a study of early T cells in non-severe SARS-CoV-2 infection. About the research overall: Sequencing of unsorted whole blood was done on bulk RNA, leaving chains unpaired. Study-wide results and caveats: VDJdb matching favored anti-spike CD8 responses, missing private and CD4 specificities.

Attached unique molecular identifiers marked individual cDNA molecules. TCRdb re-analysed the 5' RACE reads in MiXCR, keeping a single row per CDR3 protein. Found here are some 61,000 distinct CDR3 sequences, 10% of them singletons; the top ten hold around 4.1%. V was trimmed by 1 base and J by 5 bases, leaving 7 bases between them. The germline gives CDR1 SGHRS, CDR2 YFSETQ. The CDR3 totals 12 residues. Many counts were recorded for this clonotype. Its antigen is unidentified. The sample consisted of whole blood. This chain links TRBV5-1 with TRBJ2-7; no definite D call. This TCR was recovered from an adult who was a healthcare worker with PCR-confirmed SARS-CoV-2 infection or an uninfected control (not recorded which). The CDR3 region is CASSLIGHEQYF. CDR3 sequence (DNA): TGCGCCAGCAGCTTGATCGGGCACGAGCAGTACTTC. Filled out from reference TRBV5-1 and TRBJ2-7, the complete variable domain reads KAGVTQTPRYLIKTRGQQVTLSCSPISGHRSVSWYQQTPGQGLQFLFEYFSETQRNKGNFPGRFSGRQFSNSRSEMNVSTLELGDSALYLCASSLIGHEQYFGPGTRLTVT.